This TCR beta chain emerged from a study of cytomegalovirus exposure and HLA in healthy donors. Study outcomes and limitations: CMV serostatus was the sole immune exposure data available.

Notes on this clone: Its target is not known.

Between the trimmed V and J ends, which lost 1 base and 8 bases, there was a span of 11 bases. From germline, CDR1 is KGHSH and CDR2 LQKENI. This CDR3 is 13 amino acids long. 13 Jbeta primers and 60 Vbeta primers were used for the PCR. Assay: immunoSEQ multiplex PCR; the TCRdb copy retains only in-frame clones and omits some. The sample carries about 120,000 clones, roughly 82% recorded once. This chain links TRBV18 with TRBJ1-2, with D possibly being TRBD1 (5 bases). This TCR derives from a man aged 18 to 29 in good health and CMV-seropositive. What was sequenced was PBMCs. The CDR3 region is CASSPLTSGGYTF. CDR3 coding DNA: TGTGCCAGCTCACCACTGACCTCAGGGGGCTACACCTTC. Variable domain in full (rest from reference TRBV18 and TRBJ1-2): NAGVMQNPRHLVRRRGQEARLRCSPMKGHSHVYWYRQLPEEGLKFMVYLQKENIIDESGMPKERFSAEFPKEGPSILRIQQVVRGDSAAYFCASSPLTSGGYTFGSGTRLTVV.